Here is one T cell receptor (beta chain) with its context. These data come from a study of blood T cell repertoires in COVID-19. Study-level background: The cDNA or gDNA used as material had been derived from T cells, B-cell-depleted T cells, or PBMCs.

In the original analysis: Reference gene primer amplification in the assay estimated nucleated cell counts. TCRdb's table, derived via immunoSEQ multiplex PCR, lists solely in-frame clones and lacks some. The D gene and trimming were derived from the DNA, and the V and J assignments and clone size from that table. The table lists hundreds of thousands of clones, roughly 85% of them singletons. CDR3 length: 17 amino acids. Germline CDR1 MDHEN, CDR2 SYDVKM. Trimming removed 8 bases from V and 4 bases from J; junction bases left unmatched: 13. The gene calls are TRBV28 and TRBJ2-3; 12 bases agree with TRBD1. Sequencing was done on a sample of peripheral blood. This TCR derives from a man aged 45-65 years with active or convalescent COVID-19. CDR3 DNA: TGTGCCAGCGGGGGGACAGGGGGCGCCGGGCTTCCAGATACGCAGTATTTT. Its translation: CASGGTGGAGLPDTQYF.